This is a list of T cell receptor beta chains from one sample in a study of graft-versus-host responses after intestinal transplantation. Sequenced by immunoSEQ multiplex PCR; TCRdb stores in-frame clones only, minus some. The sample carries tens of thousands of clones, 75% to 95% recorded once. No antigen has been identified for these receptors. Sequences were derived from unstimulated CD4+ T cells sorted from spleen or lymph node cells, sampled before transplant. The receptor set was obtained from a human donor who was the organ donor for an intestinal transplant. The CDR3 runs from the conserved cysteine through the conserved F or W. The D gene is left open where the match is weak. Some rows mark clone size as missing; the rest say once, few, many or name a class of expanded clone.

d_call clone_size j_call v_call cdr3_aa cdr3_nt
. . TRBJ2-5 TRBV15 CATSRDEGRTQYF TGTGCCACCAGCAGAGATGAGGGCCGGACCCAGTACTTC
TRBD2 . TRBJ2-3 TRBV7-9 CASSRGTSGGADTQYF TGTGCCAGCAGCCGAGGTACTAGCGGGGGAGCAGATACGCAGTATTTT
. . TRBJ1-1 TRBV20-1 CSTDRKAFF TGCAGTACCGACAGGAAGGCTTTCTTT
. few TRBJ2-7 TRBV11-3 CASSLVSSHYEQYF TGTGCCAGCAGCTTAGTCAGTTCGCACTACGAGCAGTACTTC
. . TRBJ2-5 TRBV5-1 CASSSRGGGQETQYF TGCGCCAGCAGCTCCAGAGGGGGAGGGCAAGAGACCCAGTACTTC
TRBD1 once TRBJ2-7 TRBV30 CAWSKEDRVSYEQYF TGTGCCTGGAGTAAGGAGGACAGGGTATCCTACGAGCAGTACTTC
. . TRBJ2-4 TRBV29-1 CSVESLAKNIQYF TGCAGCGTTGAATCACTAGCCAAAAACATTCAGTACTTC
TRBD1 once TRBJ1-1 TRBV30 CAWTINRNRGLVTGLMNTEAFF TGTGCCTGGACCATCAACCGGAACAGGGGGCTGGTCACGGGCCTTATGAACACTGAAGCTTTCTTT
. . TRBJ1-5 TRBV28 CASTGASTVDSNQPQHF TGTGCCAGCACCGGCGCGTCGACAGTGGATTCCAATCAGCCCCAGCATTTT
. . TRBJ1-6 TRBV7-9 CASSPDSVPLHF TGTGCCAGCAGTCCGGACAGCGTCCCCCTCCACTTT
TRBD2 . TRBJ2-2 TRBV10-2 CASSGLAAHHTGELFF TGCGCCAGCAGTGGACTAGCGGCTCATCACACCGGGGAGCTGTTTTTT
. . TRBJ2-7 TRBV11-2 CASSPDAGFSYEQYF TGTGCCAGCAGCCCCGACGCCGGGTTCTCCTACGAGCAGTACTTC
TRBD2 . TRBJ2-5 TRBV5-1 CASSLAASGGAWETQYF TGCGCCAGCAGCTTGGCGGCTAGCGGGGGGGCCTGGGAGACCCAGTACTTC
TRBD2 . TRBJ2-3 TRBV5-1 CASSSIAGGYADTQYF TGCGCCAGCAGCTCTATAGCGGGAGGGTACGCAGATACGCAGTATTTT
. . TRBJ2-7 TRBV18 CASSLRGGSYEQYF TGTGCCAGCTCACTGAGAGGGGGCTCCTACGAGCAGTACTTC
. . TRBJ1-3 TRBV18 CASSPSDRPGNTIYF TGTGCCAGCTCACCATCAGACAGACCTGGAAACACCATATATTTT